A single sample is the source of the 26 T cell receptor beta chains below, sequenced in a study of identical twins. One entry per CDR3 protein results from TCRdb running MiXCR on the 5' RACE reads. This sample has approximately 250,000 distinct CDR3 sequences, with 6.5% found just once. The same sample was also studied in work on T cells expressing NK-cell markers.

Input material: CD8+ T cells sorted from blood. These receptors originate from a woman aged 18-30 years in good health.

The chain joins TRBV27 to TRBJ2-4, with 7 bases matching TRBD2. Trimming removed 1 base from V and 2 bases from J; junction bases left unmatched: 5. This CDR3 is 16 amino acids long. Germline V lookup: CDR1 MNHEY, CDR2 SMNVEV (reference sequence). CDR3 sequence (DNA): TGTGCCAGCAGTTTATGGCAGGGAGGGTCCAAAAACATTCAGTACTTC. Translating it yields CASSLWQGGSKNIQYF.

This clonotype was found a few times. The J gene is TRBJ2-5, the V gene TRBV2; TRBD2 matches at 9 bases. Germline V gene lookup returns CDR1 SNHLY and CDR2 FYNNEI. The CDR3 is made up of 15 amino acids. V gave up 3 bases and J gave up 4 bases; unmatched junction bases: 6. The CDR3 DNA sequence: TGTGCCAGCAGTGAGGTAGCGGGGGTTGGAGAGACCCAGTACTTC. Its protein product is CASSEVAGVGETQYF.

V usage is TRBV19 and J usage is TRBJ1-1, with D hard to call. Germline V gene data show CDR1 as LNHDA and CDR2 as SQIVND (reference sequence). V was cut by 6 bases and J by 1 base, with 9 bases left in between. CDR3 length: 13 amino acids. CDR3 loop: CASRITQNTEAFF. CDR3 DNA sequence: TGTGCCAGTAGAATCACCCAGAACACTGAAGCTTTCTTT.

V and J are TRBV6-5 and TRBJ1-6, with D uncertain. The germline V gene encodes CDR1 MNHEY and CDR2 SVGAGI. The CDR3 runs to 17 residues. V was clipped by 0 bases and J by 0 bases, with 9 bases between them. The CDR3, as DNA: TGTGCCAGCAGTTACTCGAATAGATTCTCCTATAATTCACCCCTCCACTTT. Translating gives CASSYSNRFSYNSPLHF.

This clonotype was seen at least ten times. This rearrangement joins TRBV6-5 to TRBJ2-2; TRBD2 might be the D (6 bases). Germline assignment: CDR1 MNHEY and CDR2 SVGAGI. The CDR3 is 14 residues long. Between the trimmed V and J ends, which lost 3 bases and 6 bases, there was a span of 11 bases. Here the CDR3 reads CASSYGGLAGELFF. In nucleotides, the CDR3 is TGTGCCAGCAGTTATGGGGGGTTGGCCGGGGAGCTGTTTTTT.

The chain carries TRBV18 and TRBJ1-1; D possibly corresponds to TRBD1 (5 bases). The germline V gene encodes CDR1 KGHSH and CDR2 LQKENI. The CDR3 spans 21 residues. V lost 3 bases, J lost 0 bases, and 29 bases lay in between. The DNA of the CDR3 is TGTGCCAGCTCACCTCGGGATTCTGGGGGTCCGCGAGCGTATATGAACACTGAAGCTTTCTTT. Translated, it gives CASSPRDSGGPRAYMNTEAFF.

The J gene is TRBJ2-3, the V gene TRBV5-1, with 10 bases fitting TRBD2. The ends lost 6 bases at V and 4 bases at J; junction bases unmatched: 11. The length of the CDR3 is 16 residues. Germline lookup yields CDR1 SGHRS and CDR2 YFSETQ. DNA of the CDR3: TGCGCCAGCACCACCTTGGGAAGCGGGAGGGCAGATACGCAGTATTTT. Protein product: CASTTLGSGRADTQYF.

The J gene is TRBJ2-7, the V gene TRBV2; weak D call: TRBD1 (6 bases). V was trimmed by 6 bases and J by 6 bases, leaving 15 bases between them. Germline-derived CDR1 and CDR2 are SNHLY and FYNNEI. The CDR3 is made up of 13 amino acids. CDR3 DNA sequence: TGTGCCAGCAGCCGAGCGACAGGCAGCGAGCAGTACTTC. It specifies CASSRATGSEQYF.

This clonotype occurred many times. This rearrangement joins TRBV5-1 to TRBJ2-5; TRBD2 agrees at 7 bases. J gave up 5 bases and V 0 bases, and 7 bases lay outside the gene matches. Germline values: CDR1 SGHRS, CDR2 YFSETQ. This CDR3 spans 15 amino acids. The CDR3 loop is CASSLEAGEEETQYF. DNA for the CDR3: TGCGCCAGCAGCTTGGAGGCGGGGGAGGAGGAGACCCAGTACTTC.

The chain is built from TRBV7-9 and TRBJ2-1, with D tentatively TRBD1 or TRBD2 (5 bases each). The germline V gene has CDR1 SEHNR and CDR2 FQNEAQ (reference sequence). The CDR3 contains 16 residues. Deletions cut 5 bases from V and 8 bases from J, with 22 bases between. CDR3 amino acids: CASSPGVGAGVDEQFF. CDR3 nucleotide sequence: TGTGCCAGCAGCCCTGGAGTAGGGGCCGGGGTGGATGAGCAGTTCTTC.

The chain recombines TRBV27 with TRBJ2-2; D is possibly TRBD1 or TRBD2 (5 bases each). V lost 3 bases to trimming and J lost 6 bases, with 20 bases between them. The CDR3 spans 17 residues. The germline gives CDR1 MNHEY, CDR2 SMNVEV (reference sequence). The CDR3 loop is CASSLRAGPENAGELFF. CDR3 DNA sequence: TGTGCCAGCAGTTTGAGGGCAGGGCCCGAAAACGCCGGGGAGCTGTTTTTT.

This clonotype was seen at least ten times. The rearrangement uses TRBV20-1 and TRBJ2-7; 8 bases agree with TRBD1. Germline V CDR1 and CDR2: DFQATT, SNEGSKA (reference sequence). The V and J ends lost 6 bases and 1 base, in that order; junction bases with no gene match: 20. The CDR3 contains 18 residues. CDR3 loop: CSAQSGTGVSRLSYEQYF. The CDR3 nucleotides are TGCAGTGCCCAATCCGGGACAGGAGTTAGTAGACTTTCCTACGAGCAGTACTTC.

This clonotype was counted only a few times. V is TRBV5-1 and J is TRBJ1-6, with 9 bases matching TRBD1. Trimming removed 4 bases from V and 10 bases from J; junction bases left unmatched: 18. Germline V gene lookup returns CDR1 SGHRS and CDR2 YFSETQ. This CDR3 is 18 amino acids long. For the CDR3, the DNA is TGCGCCAGCAGCCCTTTCCGGGACAGGGAGGGTTTGGACTCACCCCTCCACTTT. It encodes CASSPFRDREGLDSPLHF.

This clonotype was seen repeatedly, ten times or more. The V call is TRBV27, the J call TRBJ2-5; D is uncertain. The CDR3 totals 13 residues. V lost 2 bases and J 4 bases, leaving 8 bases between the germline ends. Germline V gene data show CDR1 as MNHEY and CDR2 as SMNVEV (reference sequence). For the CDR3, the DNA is TGTGCCAGCAGTTTAATGGTGATAGAGACCCAGTACTTC. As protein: CASSLMVIETQYF.

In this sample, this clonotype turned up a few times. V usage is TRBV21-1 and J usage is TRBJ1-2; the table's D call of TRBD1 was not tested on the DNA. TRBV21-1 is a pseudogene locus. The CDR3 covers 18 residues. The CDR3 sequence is CASSKVPRSQGTNYGYTF. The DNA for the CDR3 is TGTGCCAGCAGCAAAGTCCCAAGATCCCAGGGCACCAACTATGGCTACACCTTC.

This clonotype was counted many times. In DNA, the CDR3 is TGTGCCAGTGGGGGGAATGAGCAGTTCTTC. It is translated as CASGGNEQFF. V usage is TRBV6-2 or TRBV6-3 and J usage is TRBJ2-1, with D possibly matching TRBD2 (6 bases). From germline, CDR1 is MNHEY and CDR2 SVGEGT. V lost 9 bases to trimming and J lost 7 bases, with 7 bases between them. This CDR3 contains 10 residues.

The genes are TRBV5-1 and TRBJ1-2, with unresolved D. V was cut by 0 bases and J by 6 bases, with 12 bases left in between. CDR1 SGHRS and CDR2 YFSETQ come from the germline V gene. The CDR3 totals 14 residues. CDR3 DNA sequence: TGCGCCAGCAGCTTGGATAGTATCCCTGATGGCTACACCTTC. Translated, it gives CASSLDSIPDGYTF.

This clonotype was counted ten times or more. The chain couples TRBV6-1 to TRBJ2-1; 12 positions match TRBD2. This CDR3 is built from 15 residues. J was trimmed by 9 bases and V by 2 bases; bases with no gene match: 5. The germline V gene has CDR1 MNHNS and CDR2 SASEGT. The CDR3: CASSELAGGPGEQFF. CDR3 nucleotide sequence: TGTGCCAGCAGTGAACTAGCGGGAGGGCCCGGTGAGCAGTTCTTC.

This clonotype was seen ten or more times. The CDR3 here is CSARAGAENEKLFF. CDR3 sequence (DNA): TGCAGTGCTAGAGCAGGAGCTGAGAATGAAAAACTGTTTTTT. The rearrangement links TRBV20-1 to TRBJ1-4; D remains unclear. Germline assignment: CDR1 DFQATT and CDR2 SNEGSKA (reference sequence). V was trimmed by 1 base and J by 5 bases, leaving 11 bases between them. The CDR3 has 14 residues.

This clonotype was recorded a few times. The CDR3 protein is CASSLDPVPWDEQYF. The CDR3 nucleotides are TGTGCCAGCAGCTTAGATCCAGTCCCCTGGGACGAGCAGTACTTC. The chain is built from TRBV13 and TRBJ2-7; D gene uncertain. Germline V gives CDR1 PRHDT, CDR2 FYEKMQ (reference sequence). The CDR3 covers 15 residues. V lost 1 base and J lost 5, with 15 bases in between.

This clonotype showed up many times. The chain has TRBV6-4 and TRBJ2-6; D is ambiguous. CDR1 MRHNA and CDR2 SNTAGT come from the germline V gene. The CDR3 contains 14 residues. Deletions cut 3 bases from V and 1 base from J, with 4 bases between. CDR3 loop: CASSEGSGANVLTF. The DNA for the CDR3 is TGTGCCAGCAGTGAAGGGTCTGGGGCCAACGTCCTGACTTTC.

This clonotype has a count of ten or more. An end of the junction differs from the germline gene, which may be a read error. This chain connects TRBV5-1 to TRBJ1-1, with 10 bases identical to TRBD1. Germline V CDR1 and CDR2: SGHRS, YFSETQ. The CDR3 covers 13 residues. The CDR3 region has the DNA TGTGCCAGCAGTTGGACAGGGGGTACTGAAGCTTTCTTT. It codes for CASSWTGGTEAFF.

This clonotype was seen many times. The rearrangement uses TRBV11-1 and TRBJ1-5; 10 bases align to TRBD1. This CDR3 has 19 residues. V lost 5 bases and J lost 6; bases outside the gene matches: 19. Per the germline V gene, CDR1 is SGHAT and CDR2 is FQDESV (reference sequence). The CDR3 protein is CASSTLPGTGDDWPQPQHF. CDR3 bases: TGTGCCAGCAGCACTCTCCCCGGGACAGGGGATGATTGGCCTCAGCCCCAGCATTTT.

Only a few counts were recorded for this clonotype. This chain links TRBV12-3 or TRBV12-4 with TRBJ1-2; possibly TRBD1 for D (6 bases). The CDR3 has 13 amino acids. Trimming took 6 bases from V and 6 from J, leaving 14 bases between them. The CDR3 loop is CASRGQTGHGYTF. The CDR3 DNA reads TGTGCCAGCAGAGGACAAACAGGGCATGGCTACACCTTC.

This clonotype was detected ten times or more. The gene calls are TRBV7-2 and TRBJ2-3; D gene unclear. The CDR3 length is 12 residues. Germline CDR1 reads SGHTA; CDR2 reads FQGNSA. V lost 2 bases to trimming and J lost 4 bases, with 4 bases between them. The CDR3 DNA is TGTGCCAGCAGCTTATACGCAGATACGCAGTATTTT. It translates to CASSLYADTQYF. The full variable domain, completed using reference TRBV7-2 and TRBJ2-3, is GAGVSQSPSNKVTEKGKDVELRCDPISGHTALYWYRQSLGQGLEFLIYFQGNSAPDKSGLPSDRFSAERTGGSVSTLTIQRTQQEDSAVYLCASSLYADTQYFGPGTRLTVL.

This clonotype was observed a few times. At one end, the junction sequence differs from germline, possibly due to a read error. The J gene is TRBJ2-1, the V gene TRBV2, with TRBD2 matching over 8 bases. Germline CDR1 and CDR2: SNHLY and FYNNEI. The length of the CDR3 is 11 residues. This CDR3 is CASSGGRGEVF. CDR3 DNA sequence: TGTGCCAGCAGTGGAGGGCGGGGGGAGGTCTTC.